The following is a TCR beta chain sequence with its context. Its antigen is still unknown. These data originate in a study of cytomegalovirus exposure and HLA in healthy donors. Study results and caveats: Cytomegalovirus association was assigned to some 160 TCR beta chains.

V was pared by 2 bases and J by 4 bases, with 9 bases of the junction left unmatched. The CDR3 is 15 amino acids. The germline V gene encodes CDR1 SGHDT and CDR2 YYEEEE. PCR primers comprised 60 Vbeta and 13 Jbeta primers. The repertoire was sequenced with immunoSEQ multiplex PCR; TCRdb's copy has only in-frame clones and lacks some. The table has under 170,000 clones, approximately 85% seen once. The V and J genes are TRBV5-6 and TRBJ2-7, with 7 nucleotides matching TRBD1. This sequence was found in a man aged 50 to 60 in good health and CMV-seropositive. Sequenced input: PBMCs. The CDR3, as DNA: TGTGCCAGCAGCTTTGATGTCAGGGGGTCGTACGAGCAGTACTTC. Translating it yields CASSFDVRGSYEQYF.